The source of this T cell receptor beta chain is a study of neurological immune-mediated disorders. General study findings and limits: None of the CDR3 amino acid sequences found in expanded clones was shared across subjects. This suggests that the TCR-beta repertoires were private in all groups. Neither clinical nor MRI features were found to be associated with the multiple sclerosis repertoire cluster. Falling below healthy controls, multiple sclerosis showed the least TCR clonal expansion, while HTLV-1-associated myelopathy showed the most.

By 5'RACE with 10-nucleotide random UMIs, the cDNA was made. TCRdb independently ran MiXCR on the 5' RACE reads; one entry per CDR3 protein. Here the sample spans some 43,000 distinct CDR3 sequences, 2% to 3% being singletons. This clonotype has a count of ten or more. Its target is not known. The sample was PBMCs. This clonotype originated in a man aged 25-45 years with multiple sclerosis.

The CDR3 DNA follows: TGCAGTGCTACCCGAACACAGGGGGGAAGCACAGATACGCAGTATTTT. Amino acids: CSATRTQGGSTDTQYF. V and J are TRBV20-1 and TRBJ2-3; 8 positions agree with TRBD1. The CDR3 contains 16 residues. The germline gives CDR1 DFQATT, CDR2 SNEGSKA (reference sequence). The junction had 9 bases not matched to a gene; V was cut back by 4 bases and J by 0 bases.